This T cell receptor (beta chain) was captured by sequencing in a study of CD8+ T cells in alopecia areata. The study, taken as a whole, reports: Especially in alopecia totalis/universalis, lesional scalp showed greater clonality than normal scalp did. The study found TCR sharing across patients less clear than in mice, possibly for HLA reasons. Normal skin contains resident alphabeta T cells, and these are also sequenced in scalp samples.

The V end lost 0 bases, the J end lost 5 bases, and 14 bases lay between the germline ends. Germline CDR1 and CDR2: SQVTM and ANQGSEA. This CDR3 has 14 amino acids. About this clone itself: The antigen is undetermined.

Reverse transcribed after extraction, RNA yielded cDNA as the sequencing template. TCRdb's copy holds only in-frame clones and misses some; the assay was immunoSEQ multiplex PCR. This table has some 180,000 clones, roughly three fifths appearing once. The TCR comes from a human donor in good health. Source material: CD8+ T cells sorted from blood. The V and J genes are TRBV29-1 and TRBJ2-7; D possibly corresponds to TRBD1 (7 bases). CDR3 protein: CSVEDLQGGNEQYF. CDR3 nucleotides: TGCAGCGTTGAAGATCTCCAGGGGGGTAACGAGCAGTACTTC.